These 24 T cell receptor beta chains came from one sample sequenced in a study of blood T cell repertoires in COVID-19. Data came from immunoSEQ multiplex PCR; TCRdb stores just in-frame clones and leaves some out. The sample has 300,000 to 400,000 clones; more than 75% are singletons. Sequencing was carried out using peripheral blood. These receptors all stem from a woman between 45 and 60 years old with active or convalescent COVID-19.

This chain links TRBV9 with TRBJ1-3; 7 positions agree with TRBD1. J was trimmed by 0 bases and V by 0 bases; bases with no gene match: 3. Germline V gene data show CDR1 as SGDLS and CDR2 as YYNGEE. The CDR3 contains 16 residues. The CDR3 is CASSVAWDSSGNTIYF. Written as DNA, the CDR3 is TGTGCCAGCAGCGTAGCCTGGGACAGCTCTGGAAACACCATATATTTT.

The CDR3 spells CATRNTGGTEAFF. Here the CDR3 DNA reads TGTGCCACCCGGAATACAGGGGGCACTGAAGCTTTCTTT. This chain connects TRBV24-1 to TRBJ1-1; 8 nucleotides match TRBD1. J was trimmed by 4 bases and V by 9 bases; bases with no gene match: 6. Germline values: CDR1 KGHDR, CDR2 SFDVKD. The CDR3 is made up of 13 amino acids.

The chain uses TRBV6-6 and TRBJ2-1; 9 bases map to TRBD2. The germline V gene has CDR1 MNHNY and CDR2 SVGAGI (reference sequence). The CDR3 is 17 residues long. The trim removed 5 bases at V and 5 bases at J, leaving 13 bases unmatched. CDR3 residues: CASSHLSGASGNNEQFF. The CDR3 nucleotides read TGTGCCAGCAGTCATCTAAGCGGGGCTAGCGGGAACAATGAGCAGTTCTTC.

V usage is TRBV7-9 and J usage is TRBJ2-1, with D perhaps matching TRBD2 (5 bases). The length of the CDR3 is 15 residues. CDR1 and CDR2 (germline): SEHNR, FQNEAQ (reference sequence). Trimming shortened V by 5 bases and J by 2 bases, and 13 bases separated the two germline ends. The CDR3, as DNA: TGTGCCAGCAGCCCGGACTTGCCGGCCTACAATGAGCAGTTCTTC. Translation: CASSPDLPAYNEQFF.

The chain combines TRBV28 with TRBJ1-5, with a tentative D call TRBD1 (5 bases). Trimming removed 1 base from V and 5 bases from J, with 15 bases in between. Germline CDR1 is MDHEN and CDR2 is SYDVKM. The CDR3 runs 16 residues. The CDR3 sequence is CASSLYRGLGDQPQHF. CDR3 DNA sequence: TGTGCCAGCAGTTTATACCGGGGACTCGGGGATCAGCCCCAGCATTTT.

The chain employs TRBV30 and TRBJ1-3; TRBD1 aligns across 9 bases. J gave up 4 bases and V 4 bases, and 5 bases lay outside the gene matches. Looked up from germline, CDR1 is GTSNPN and CDR2 is SVGIG (reference sequence). This CDR3 is built from 14 residues. The CDR3: CAWKSGQGGNTIYF. CDR3 nucleotide sequence: TGTGCCTGGAAAAGCGGACAGGGGGGAAACACCATATATTTT.

CDR3 amino acids: CASGPSEVHYGYTF. CDR3 in DNA: TGTGCTAGTGGCCCCTCTGAGGTCCACTATGGCTACACCTTC. The chain combines TRBV12-5 with TRBJ1-2; D is unclear. The germline V and J ends were trimmed by 6 bases and 3 bases, with 14 bases remaining between them. Germline loops: CDR1 LGHNT, CDR2 FRNRAP. The CDR3 spans 14 residues.

The rearrangement uses TRBV5-6 and TRBJ2-5, with D perhaps matching TRBD2 (5 bases). CDR1 is SGHDT and CDR2 is YYEEEE in the germline V gene. The V and J ends lost 8 bases and 2 bases respectively, with 31 bases between them. The CDR3 spans 19 residues. The CDR3 protein is CARAECNATPPLLQETQYF. The DNA of the CDR3 is TGTGCCAGAGCGGAGTGTAACGCTACACCCCCCTTGTTGCAAGAGACCCAGTACTTC.

In this sample, this clone turned up a few times. This chain links TRBV7-2 with TRBJ2-1, with 9 bases that match TRBD1. The junction had 12 bases not matched to a gene; V was cut back by 4 bases and J by 8 bases. CDR1 and CDR2 (germline): SGHTA, FQGNSA. This CDR3 region has 16 residues. The CDR3 region has the DNA TGTGCCAGCAGCTCGCCGCCGGGACAGGGAGGAGATGAGCAGTTCTTC. It encodes CASSSPPGQGGDEQFF. The full variable domain, its missing parts supplied by reference TRBV7-2 and TRBJ2-1, is GAGVSQSPSNKVTEKGKDVELRCDPISGHTALYWYRQSLGQGLEFLIYFQGNSAPDKSGLPSDRFSAERTGGSVSTLTIQRTQQEDSAVYLCASSSPPGQGGDEQFFGPGTRLTVL.

The gene calls are TRBV20-1 and TRBJ1-4; 9 bases are shared with TRBD1. V trimming: 3 bases; J trimming: 3 bases; junction bases outside the gene matches: 5. This CDR3 has 15 amino acids. Germline CDR1 DFQATT, CDR2 SNEGSKA (reference sequence). Here the CDR3 DNA reads TGCAGTGCTAGTGACAGGGGGTTTCCTAATGAAAAACTGTTTTTT. It codes for CSASDRGFPNEKLFF.

This chain joins TRBV7-3 and TRBJ1-6; maybe TRBD1 (5 bases). Trimming took off 3 bases at V and 5 bases at J, with 8 bases between the two ends. This CDR3 has 14 residues. Germline loops: CDR1 SGHTA, CDR2 FQGTGA. The CDR3 spells CASSFDRDNSPLHF. In nucleotides, the CDR3 is TGTGCCAGCAGCTTTGACAGAGATAATTCACCCCTCCACTTT.

The V gene is TRBV6-5, the J gene TRBJ1-1, with D possibly TRBD1 on 5 matching bases. The CDR3 is made up of 16 amino acids. Germline values: CDR1 MNHEY, CDR2 SVGAGI. V was clipped by 1 base and J by 1 base, with 13 bases between them. CDR3 coding DNA: TGTGCCAGCAGTTACTTCCGGGGGGGAAAGAACACTGAAGCTTTCTTT. It yields the protein CASSYFRGGKNTEAFF.

This chain's CDR3 is CASSLFRGLLNTEAFF. DNA of the CDR3: TGTGCCAGCAGCCTTTTTAGGGGACTGCTGAACACTGAAGCTTTCTTT. V gene TRBV27 combines with J gene TRBJ1-1, with D possibly TRBD1 on 5 matching bases. Germline V lookup: CDR1 MNHEY, CDR2 SMNVEV (reference sequence). The V end was cut by 6 bases, the J end by 0 bases, with 17 bases between. This CDR3 spans 16 amino acids.

The table lists this clone with a few counts. CDR3 residues: CASSLGSGFRTEAFF. The CDR3 DNA is TGTGCCAGCAGTTTAGGATCGGGGTTTAGAACTGAAGCTTTCTTT. The J gene is TRBJ1-1, the V gene TRBV27; D remains ambiguous. Per germline, CDR1 MNHEY and CDR2 SMNVEV (reference sequence). The CDR3 has 15 residues. Deletions cut 2 bases from V and 5 bases from J, with 15 bases between.

V is TRBV18 and J is TRBJ1-2; 11 bases align to TRBD1. Germline V lookup: CDR1 KGHSH, CDR2 LQKENI. Trimming at V came to 8 bases and at J to 4 bases, leaving 9 bases not matched to a gene. The CDR3 sequence is 15 residues long. The CDR3 DNA reads TGTGCCAGCGTCGGGACAGGGGGTAAAGGCTATGGCTACACCTTC. It codes for CASVGTGGKGYGYTF.

The rearrangement links TRBV7-2 to TRBJ1-6; D not resolved. This CDR3 comprises 14 residues. V lost 1 base and J lost 9, with 10 bases in between. CDR1 SGHTA and CDR2 FQGNSA come from the germline V gene. CDR3 nucleotide sequence: TGTGCCAGCAGCTTAGAAGTTCTGAGTTCACCCCTCCACTTT. As protein: CASSLEVLSSPLHF.

The chain uses TRBV11-2 and TRBJ2-1; 7 bases are shared with TRBD2. In germline, CDR1 is SGHAT, CDR2 FQNNGV. J gave up 1 base and V 7 bases, and 10 bases lay outside the gene matches. This CDR3 is built from 16 residues. Here the CDR3 reads CASTAYSGGSYNEQFF. CDR3 nucleotides: TGTGCCAGCACTGCATATTCGGGGGGATCCTACAATGAGCAGTTCTTC.

V gene TRBV4-1 combines with J gene TRBJ1-2, with 8 bases matching TRBD1. J lost 2 bases, V lost 3 bases, and 8 bases had no gene match. Germline V CDR1 and CDR2: MGHRA, YSYEKL. The CDR3 has 16 amino acids. The CDR3 protein is CASSQLNRTGNYGYTF. The CDR3 bases are TGCGCCAGCAGCCAGTTGAACCGGACAGGGAACTATGGCTACACCTTC.

The chain couples TRBV30 to TRBJ1-5; D possibly corresponds to TRBD1 (5 bases). V was trimmed by 0 bases and J by 0 bases, leaving 12 bases between them. Germline lookup yields CDR1 GTSNPN and CDR2 SVGIG (reference sequence). The CDR3 sequence is 16 residues long. CDR3 sequence: CAWSVMKTDSNQPQHF. For the CDR3, the DNA is TGTGCCTGGAGTGTAATGAAGACAGATAGCAATCAGCCCCAGCATTTT. Looking up the rest from reference TRBV30 and TRBJ1-5 gives the full variable domain: SQTIHQWPATLVQPVGSPLSLECTVEGTSNPNLYWYRQAAGRGLQLLFYSVGIGQISSEVPQNLSASRPQDRQFILSSKKLLLSDSGFYLCAWSVMKTDSNQPQHFGDGTRLSIL.

The sample holds one count of this clone. V and J are TRBV30 and TRBJ2-7; D unresolved. Trimming took off 0 bases at V and 0 bases at J, with 9 bases between the two ends. This CDR3 spans 14 amino acids. The germline gives CDR1 GTSNPN, CDR2 SVGIG (reference sequence). The DNA of the CDR3 is TGTGCCTGGAGTGTAGCCCTGAGCTCCTACGAGCAGTACTTC. It is translated as CAWSVALSSYEQYF.

The chain uses TRBV19 and TRBJ1-6; 9 bases fit TRBD1. The V and J ends lost 3 bases and 10 bases, in that order; junction bases with no gene match: 13. The germline CDR1 and CDR2 sequences are LNHDA and SQIVND (reference sequence). CDR3 length: 17 residues. The CDR3 reads CASSILNPDRGGSPLHF. CDR3 coding DNA: TGTGCCAGTAGTATTCTAAATCCGGACAGGGGAGGATCACCCCTCCACTTT.

V usage is TRBV24-1 and J usage is TRBJ2-3; 7 nucleotides match TRBD2. Trimming removed 7 bases from V and 4 bases from J; junction bases left unmatched: 13. This CDR3 spans 16 amino acids. Germline assignment: CDR1 KGHDR and CDR2 SFDVKD. The CDR3 loop is CATSPSLAGVSDTQYF. CDR3 in DNA: TGTGCCACCAGCCCCTCCTTGGCGGGGGTTTCAGATACGCAGTATTTT.

The chain recombines TRBV2 with TRBJ1-2; TRBD1 matches 7 bases. The V gene's germline CDR1 is SNHLY and CDR2 FYNNEI. The length of the CDR3 is 14 residues. With V trimmed by 5 bases and J by 3 bases, 6 bases remained unmatched. CDR3 region: CASSTGETYYGYTF. CDR3 nucleotides: TGTGCCAGCAGTACAGGGGAGACCTACTATGGCTACACCTTC.

This clone showed up just a few times. The chain links TRBV7-3 to TRBJ2-2; D is uncertain. Germline CDR1 and CDR2: SGHTA and FQGTGA. V dropped 5 bases and J dropped 0 bases, with 7 bases sitting between them. The length of the CDR3 is 14 residues. CDR3 coding DNA: TGTGCCAGCAGCCTCTATACGAACACCGGGGAGCTGTTTTTT. Encoded protein: CASSLYTNTGELFF.